The 16 T cell receptor beta chains listed next were all sequenced from one sample in a study of shared clonotypes between healthy human individuals. Produced via immunoSEQ multiplex PCR; TCRdb's table is partial and in-frame only. This table has 1,500,000 or so clones, approximately 98.5% appearing once. Sequencing used naive CD4+ T cells sorted from blood. Regarding subset: CD45RA+ positively selected. These receptors originate from a man aged 25 to 40 in good health.

In its sample, this clone was seen once. The gene calls are TRBV5-1 and TRBJ2-7; 13 nucleotides agree with TRBD2. The CDR3 consists of 17 residues. CDR1 is SGHRS and CDR2 is YFSETQ in the germline V gene. The ends lost 4 bases at V and 3 bases at J; junction bases unmatched: 10. The CDR3 nucleotides read TGCGCCAGCAGCACAGGACTAGCGGGAGAGACCCTCTACGAGCAGTACTTC. As protein: CASSTGLAGETLYEQYF.

This rearrangement joins TRBV25-1 to TRBJ1-3; TRBD1 might be the D (6 bases). This CDR3 contains 15 residues. The V end lost 6 bases, the J end lost 2 bases, and 14 bases lay between the germline ends. Germline CDR1 MGHDK, CDR2 SYGVNS. DNA of the CDR3: TGTGCCAGCAGGAAGACAGGTATTGCTGGAAACACCATATATTTT. This codes for CASRKTGIAGNTIYF. The variable domain in full, completed from reference TRBV25-1 and TRBJ1-3, reads EADIYQTPRYLVIGTGKKITLECSQTMGHDKMYWYQQDPGMELHLIHYSYGVNSTEKGDLSSESTVSRIRTEHFPLTLESARPSHTSQYLCASRKTGIAGNTIYFGEGSWLTVV.

V and J are TRBV7-2 and TRBJ2-5, with a weak D call TRBD2 (5 bases). Trimming stripped 2 bases from V and 5 bases from J, with 18 bases between. This CDR3 has 16 residues. Per germline, CDR1 SGHTA and CDR2 FQGNSA. The CDR3 bases are TGTGCCAGCAGCTTAACTGCCGGACCCCGAGGGGAGACCCAGTACTTC. Translation gives CASSLTAGPRGETQYF.

V and J are TRBV27 and TRBJ2-1; 14 nucleotides align to TRBD2. Germline V gene sequence: CDR1 MNHEY, CDR2 SMNVEV (reference sequence). The CDR3 loop spans 19 amino acids. V shed 4 bases, J shed 3 bases, and the junction held 11 bases outside the gene matches. In nucleotides, the CDR3 is TGTGCCAGCAGTTACCGCGGGACTAGCGGGAGAATCGGCTACAATGAGCAGTTCTTC. As protein: CASSYRGTSGRIGYNEQFF.

For the CDR3, the DNA is TGCAGCGTTATGACAGGGGGTGAAAACACCGGGGAGCTGTTTTTT. It is translated as CSVMTGGENTGELFF. The chain couples TRBV29-1 to TRBJ2-2; 9 bases match TRBD1. The length of the CDR3 is 15 residues. CDR1 SQVTM and CDR2 ANQGSEA come from the germline V gene. V lost 5 bases to trimming and J lost 2 bases; unmatched junction nucleotides: 6.

In its sample, this clone was seen once. This chain uses TRBV6-5 with TRBJ2-3; 8 nucleotides line up with TRBD2. The V gene's germline CDR1 is MNHEY and CDR2 SVGAGI. V lost 0 bases, J lost 5 bases, and 7 bases stayed unmatched. The CDR3 spans 16 residues. The CDR3 coding sequence is TGTGCCAGCAGTTACTCGGGAGCGGGAGTAGGAGATACGCAGTATTTT. Translation: CASSYSGAGVGDTQYF.

The V gene is TRBV6-5, the J gene TRBJ2-7; no reliable D call. Germline V lookup: CDR1 MNHEY, CDR2 SVGAGI. Deletions cut 0 bases from V and 4 bases from J, with 13 bases between. This CDR3 comprises 15 residues. The DNA of the CDR3 is TGTGCCAGCAGTTACTCGAGATGGATATCGTACGAGCAGTACTTC. Translated: CASSYSRWISYEQYF.

This clone was seen once. V and J are TRBV5-1 and TRBJ2-7; D may be TRBD1 or TRBD2 (5 bases each). V was clipped by 0 bases and J by 0 bases, with 13 bases between them. The germline gives CDR1 SGHRS, CDR2 YFSETQ. This CDR3 is 16 amino acids long. The CDR3 spells CASSLAVREPSYEQYF. The CDR3 DNA is TGCGCCAGCAGCTTGGCCGTCAGGGAGCCCTCCTACGAGCAGTACTTC.

This chain connects TRBV5-1 to TRBJ2-7; TRBD1 aligns across 8 bases. The CDR3 length is 14 residues. Germline V gene data show CDR1 as SGHRS and CDR2 as YFSETQ. The trim removed 4 bases at V and 4 bases at J, leaving 7 bases unmatched. As DNA, the CDR3 is TGCGCCAGCAGCACGGACAGGGACCGTTACGAGCAGTACTTC. Amino acids: CASSTDRDRYEQYF.

The chain couples TRBV18 to TRBJ2-6, with D maybe TRBD1 (6 bases). The CDR3 runs to 15 residues. V lost 3 bases to trimming and J lost 2 bases, with 8 bases between them. Germline V lookup: CDR1 KGHSH, CDR2 LQKENI. CDR3 region: CASSPYRAGANVLTF. CDR3 bases: TGTGCCAGCTCACCGTACAGGGCTGGGGCCAACGTCCTGACTTTC.

The chain joins TRBV7-8 to TRBJ2-1; 7 bases fit TRBD2. J lost 5 bases, V lost 2 bases, and 9 bases had no gene match. CDR1 and CDR2 (germline): SGHVS, FQNEAQ. The CDR3 totals 16 residues. The CDR3: CASSLTRTSVDNEQFF. As DNA, the CDR3 is TGTGCCAGCAGCTTAACTAGAACTAGCGTGGACAATGAGCAGTTCTTC.

A note on this clone: The junction does not match germline at one end; this may be a read error. J is TRBJ2-7 and V is TRBV7-3; no firm D call. CDR3 size: 13 residues. Germline V gene lookup returns CDR1 SGHTA and CDR2 FQGTGA. In DNA form, the CDR3 reads TGTGCTAGCAGCTTAGCCGTCTCCTACGAGCAGTACTTC. This gives the protein CASSLAVSYEQYF.

The J gene is TRBJ2-1, the V gene TRBV5-5; D unresolved. CDR3 length: 13 residues. The germline gives CDR1 SGHKS, CDR2 YYEKEE (reference sequence). Between the trimmed V and J ends, which lost 0 bases and 10 bases, there was a span of 11 bases. The CDR3 DNA sequence: TGTGCCAGCAGCTTGGATCAGGTGGGGGAGCAGTTCTTC. Protein product: CASSLDQVGEQFF.

This rearrangement joins TRBV2 to TRBJ2-5, with unresolved D. This CDR3 has 12 amino acids. The germline CDR1 and CDR2 sequences are SNHLY and FYNNEI. Between the trimmed V and J ends, which lost 9 bases and 0 bases, there was a span of 8 bases. The CDR3 here is CASQEYQETQYF. The CDR3 DNA sequence: TGTGCCAGTCAGGAGTACCAAGAGACCCAGTACTTC.

This chain connects TRBV7-6 to TRBJ2-2; maybe TRBD1 (7 bases). CDR3 size: 15 residues. The V end lost 5 bases, the J end lost 6 bases, and 16 bases lay between the germline ends. CDR1 and CDR2 (germline): SGHVS, FNYEAQ. The CDR3 DNA sequence: TGTGCCAGCAGCGCACGACAGGGAGGTTCCGGGGAGCTGTTTTTT. It translates to CASSARQGGSGELFF.

The rearrangement joins TRBV10-2 to TRBJ2-1; D not certain. Trimming stripped 5 bases from V and 0 bases from J, with 5 bases between. Per the germline V gene, CDR1 is WSHSY and CDR2 is SAAADI. The CDR3 is 13 amino acids. The CDR3 bases are TGCGCCAGCAGTCCTCCCTCCTACAATGAGCAGTTCTTC. Protein product: CASSPPSYNEQFF.